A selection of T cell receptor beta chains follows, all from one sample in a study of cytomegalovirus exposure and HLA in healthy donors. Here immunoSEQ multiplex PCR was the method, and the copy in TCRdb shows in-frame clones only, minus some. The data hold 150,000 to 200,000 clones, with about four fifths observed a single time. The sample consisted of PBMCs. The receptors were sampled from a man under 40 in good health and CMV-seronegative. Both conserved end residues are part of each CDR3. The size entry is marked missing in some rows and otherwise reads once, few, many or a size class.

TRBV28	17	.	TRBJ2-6	CASRWGQGNSGANVLTF
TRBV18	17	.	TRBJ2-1	CASSNIAGDLSYNEQFF
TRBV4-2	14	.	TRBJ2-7	CASSQERAGGEQYF
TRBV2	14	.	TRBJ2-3	CASSPRQSTDTQYF
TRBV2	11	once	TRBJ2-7	CASSGANEQYF
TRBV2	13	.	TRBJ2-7	CASSRDSFYEQYF
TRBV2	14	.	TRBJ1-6	CASSTRQGAGLLHF
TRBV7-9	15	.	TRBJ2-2	CASSLVSGSTGELFF
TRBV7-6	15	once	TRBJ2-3	CASSFSGRRTDTQYF
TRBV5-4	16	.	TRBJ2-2	CASSPSGQSFTGELFF
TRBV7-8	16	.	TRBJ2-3	CASSYTDRGLPDTQYF
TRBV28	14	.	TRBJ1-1	CASSLTGANTEAFF
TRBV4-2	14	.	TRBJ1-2	CASRGGGSNYGYTF
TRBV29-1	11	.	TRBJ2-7	CSVGGQGEQYF
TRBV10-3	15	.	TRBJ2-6	CAISDGGAGANVLTF
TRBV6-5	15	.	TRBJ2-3	CASSTGTGDTDTQYF
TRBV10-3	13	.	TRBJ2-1	CATDRAGNNEQFF
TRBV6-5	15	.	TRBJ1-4	CASSYSGSYNEKLFF
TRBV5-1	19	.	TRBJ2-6	CASSLTPGQGNTGANVLTF
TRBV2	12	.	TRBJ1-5	CASQTGVGPQHF